This T cell receptor (beta chain) was identified during a study of cytomegalovirus exposure and HLA in healthy donors. Overall study context: Drawn from HLA-typed donors, about 85 million unique TCRs were held in an early data release.

Of note for this clone: Its cognate antigen is unknown.

The PCR employed 60 Vbeta primers together with 13 Jbeta primers. This table comes from immunoSEQ multiplex PCR, and its TCRdb copy is limited to in-frame clones, with some not included. The sample lists 130,000 or so clones, 82% occurring once. Whole-study findings and limits: The classifier was said to identify cytomegalovirus status with high specificity and sensitivity. The presence/absence work took it that sequencing depth was about the same across donors. Apparent HLA restriction characterized most CMV-associated TCR beta chains in a later analysis.

This clonotype originated in a man aged 18 to 30 in good health and CMV-seropositive. The sequenced material came from PBMCs.

The CDR3 is CASALTGTYEKLFF. As DNA, the CDR3 is TGTGCCAGCGCTCTCACAGGGACGTATGAAAAACTGTTTTTT. The chain uses TRBV6-6 and TRBJ1-4; D may be TRBD1 (6 bases). CDR1 MNHNY and CDR2 SVGAGI come from the germline V gene (reference sequence). The germline V and J ends were trimmed by 8 bases and 6 bases, with 16 bases remaining between them. CDR3 length equals 14 residues.